This T cell receptor (gamma chain) emerged from a study of Vδ1+ human thymocytes. The study's findings and limits: Thymic TRG and TRD repertoires appeared highly polyclonal, with Gaussian CDR3 length distributions.

V trimming: 0 bases; J trimming: 4 bases; junction bases outside the gene matches: 9. There are 15 residues in the CDR3. Looked up from germline, CDR1 is EGSTGY and CDR2 is YDSYTSSV. Sequences come from RNA converted to cDNA by reverse transcription. Multiplex PCR used pooled V-gene forward primers and a constant-region reverse primer to amplify CDR3s. TCRdb applied CATT to the multiplex PCR reads for clone calling. The data contain tens of thousands of gamma-chain clones, roughly a fifth of them singletons. The table lists this clone with a few counts. Its antigen is still unknown. The source material was Vdelta1+ gamma-delta thymocytes from the thymus. As for subset: FACS-sorted CD3+ TCRalphabeta- TCRVdelta1+ TCRVdelta2- thymocytes. The rearrangement links TRGV4 to TRGJ1 or TRGJ2. The TCR sequence derives from a girl under three years old who had congenital heart surgery. The CDR3 DNA sequence: TGTGCCACCTGGGATGGGCTCGAGTCGTATTATAAGAAACTCTTT. Translation: CATWDGLESYYKKLF.